The clone carrying this T cell receptor (beta chain) was counted a single time. What it binds is unknown. TCRdb redid the calling of the multiplex PCR reads with MiXCR, one entry per CDR3 protein. This table has about 31,000 distinct CDR3 sequences, less than 65% appearing once. Germline CDR1 is SGHTA and CDR2 is FQGTGA. Between the trimmed V and J ends, which lost 4 bases and 1 base, there was a span of 7 bases. This CDR3 comprises 14 residues. The data were taken from a study of breast tumors, draining lymph nodes, adjacent tissues. General study findings and limits: Data fit most tumor T cells coming from lymph node, expanding in tumor. Tumor repertoires ranked between lymph nodes and nontumor tissue in diversity, with V and J gene preferences. Luminal-like breast cancer showed significantly greater tumor-nontumor repertoire similarity than basal-like breast cancer did.

The chain combines TRBV7-3 with TRBJ2-2, with a possible D match to TRBD1 (5 bases). The receptor comes from a female donor with breast cancer. Some clones in this sample may be carry-over from other donors' samples. Sample: breast tumor tissue. This CDR3 is CASSSGQNTGELFF. The CDR3 DNA reads as TGTGCCAGCAGCTCCGGACAGAACACCGGGGAGCTGTTTTTT. Full variable domain (missing parts from reference TRBV7-3 and TRBJ2-2): GAGVSQTPSNKVTEKGKYVELRCDPISGHTALYWYRQSLGQGPEFLIYFQGTGAADDSGLPNDRFFAVRPEGSVSTLKIQRTERGDSAVYLCASSSGQNTGELFFGEGSRLTVL.